The 25 T cell receptor beta chains below were found in one sample sequenced in a study of blood T cells in healthy people across ages. A sample-barcoded 5' primer and a J-beta primer mix were used in a second PCR of roughly 7 to 11 cycles. MiXCR, applied by TCRdb to the 5' RACE reads, yields one record per CDR3 protein. The sample lists approximately 320,000 distinct CDR3 sequences; around 30% were seen once. The sequencing sample was made of blood. The receptors come from a woman aged 70-85 years in good health.

This clonotype came up many times. V is TRBV3-1 and J is TRBJ2-3; D might be TRBD1 (5 bases). The length of the CDR3 is 15 residues. V was shortened by 0 bases and J by 4 bases, with 11 bases between the two germline ends. Germline CDR1 is LGHDT and CDR2 is YNNKEL (reference sequence). The CDR3 loop reads CASSQDQNRPDTQYF. The CDR3 DNA is TGTGCCAGCAGCCAAGATCAAAACAGGCCAGATACGCAGTATTTT.

This clonotype was detected ten times or more. One junction end disagrees with the germline gene, perhaps due to a read error. The V call is TRBV3-1, the J call TRBJ1-6, with D uncertain. This CDR3 has 13 residues. Germline V gene data show CDR1 as LGHDT and CDR2 as YNNKEL (reference sequence). The CDR3 bases are TGTGCTAGCAGTGCGTCGCGGAATTCACCCCTCCACTTT. Residues: CASSASRNSPLHF.

This clonotype was picked up a small number of times. The germline gene is not matched at one end of the junction; a read error may be the cause. CDR3 DNA sequence: TGCGCCGGCAGCCAAAGATCGGGACTAGCAGAAGAGACCCAGTACTTC. Its protein product is CAGSQRSGLAEETQYF. The chain has TRBV4-1 and TRBJ2-5; 9 nucleotides line up with TRBD2. This CDR3 contains 16 residues. Germline values: CDR1 MGHRA, CDR2 YSYEKL.

The chain recombines TRBV4-2 with TRBJ1-4; D unclear. V was shortened by 5 bases and J by 7 bases, with 8 bases between the two germline ends. The CDR3 runs 12 residues. CDR1 is LGHNA, CDR2 YNFKEQ, per germline. In DNA form, the CDR3 reads TGTGCCAGCAGCGACCTCGGTGAAAAACTGTTTTTT. Translated: CASSDLGEKLFF.

This chain uses TRBV5-1 with TRBJ2-7; D remains ambiguous. With 0 bases removed from V and 4 bases from J, the gap between germline ends came to 8 bases. The V gene's germline CDR1 is SGHRS and CDR2 YFSETQ. The CDR3 is 13 residues long. The CDR3 coding sequence is TGCGCCAGCAGCTTGGCCGGCAGATACGAGCAGTACTTC. Protein: CASSLAGRYEQYF.

The chain couples TRBV2 to TRBJ2-3, with 9 nucleotides matching TRBD2. With 3 bases clipped from V and 0 bases from J, the junction kept 13 bases outside the gene matches. This CDR3 has 19 amino acids. Germline V gene sequence: CDR1 SNHLY, CDR2 FYNNEI. The CDR3 is CASSDFPAGGDTSTDTQYF. In DNA, the CDR3 is TGTGCCAGCAGTGATTTTCCGGCGGGAGGGGATACTAGCACAGATACGCAGTATTTT.

This clonotype was recorded a few times. The chain couples TRBV12-3 or TRBV12-4 to TRBJ1-2; possible D gene TRBD1, 6 bases. The V and J ends lost 2 bases and 4 bases respectively, with 23 bases between them. This CDR3 is 18 amino acids long. For the CDR3, the DNA is TGTGCCAGCAGTTTATCCGGCCGGCGGACAGTAGGTAGCTATGGCTACACCTTC. Its translation is CASSLSGRRTVGSYGYTF.

V and J are TRBV5-1 and TRBJ1-3, with D uncertain. The CDR3 is made up of 15 amino acids. The V gene's germline CDR1 is SGHRS and CDR2 YFSETQ. V lost 0 bases and J 0 bases, leaving 7 bases between the germline ends. CDR3 in amino acids: CASSLELISGNTIYF. For the CDR3, the DNA is TGCGCCAGCAGCTTGGAGCTCATCTCTGGAAACACCATATATTTT.

The V call is TRBV12-5, the J call TRBJ2-1, with D tentatively TRBD2 (5 bases). The CDR3 loop spans 14 amino acids. Trimming pared 1 base from V and 6 bases from J, leaving 10 bases between. Germline loops: CDR1 LGHNT, CDR2 FRNRAP. CDR3 sequence: CASGLAHSANEQFF. The CDR3 DNA reads as TGTGCTAGTGGTTTGGCCCATAGCGCCAATGAGCAGTTCTTC.

The chain uses TRBV6-6 and TRBJ2-7; maybe TRBD1 (6 bases). Trimming removed 4 bases at V and 3 bases at J, with 13 bases between. From germline, CDR1 is MNHNY and CDR2 SVGAGI (reference sequence). The CDR3 length is 14 residues. CDR3 sequence: CASSFPTGNYEQYF. The CDR3 nucleotides read TGTGCCAGCAGTTTCCCGACAGGAAACTACGAGCAGTACTTC.

In its sample, this clonotype was seen a few times. The rearrangement uses TRBV2 and TRBJ1-5, with TRBD1 as a possible D gene (6 bases). The ends were cut back, 2 bases at V and 2 bases at J, with 16 bases in the middle. The V gene's germline CDR1 is SNHLY and CDR2 FYNNEI. The CDR3 runs to 17 residues. The CDR3 sequence is CASSETGTGVGNQPQHF. The DNA for the CDR3 is TGTGCCAGCAGTGAAACAGGGACGGGTGTAGGCAATCAGCCCCAGCATTTT. The full variable domain, rest sourced from reference TRBV2 and TRBJ1-5, is EPEVTQTPSHQVTQMGQEVILRCVPISNHLYFYWYRQILGQKVEFLVSFYNNEISEKSEIFDDQFSVERPDGSNFTLKIRSTKLEDSAMYFCASSETGTGVGNQPQHFGDGTRLSIL.

This clonotype was found a few times. V and J are TRBV7-3 and TRBJ2-5; 11 nucleotides line up with TRBD2. The CDR3 has 15 residues. Germline V gene sequence: CDR1 SGHTA, CDR2 FQGTGA. V was pared by 0 bases and J by 4 bases, with 1 base of the junction left unmatched. CDR3 bases: TGTGCCAGCAGCTTAACCGGGACTAGCGGAGAGACCCAGTACTTC. This gives the protein CASSLTGTSGETQYF.

The chain combines TRBV7-3 with TRBJ2-3; 10 nucleotides match TRBD2. The CDR3 sequence is 16 residues long. Germline trimming cut 1 base from V and 4 bases from J; bases unmatched to any gene: 5. Germline V CDR1 and CDR2: SGHTA, FQGTGA. For the CDR3, the DNA is TGTGCCAGCAGCTTAATCCCTAGCGGGAGCTCAGATACGCAGTATTTT. Translated, it gives CASSLIPSGSSDTQYF.

This clonotype was counted ten times or more. This sequence joins TRBV5-1 and TRBJ1-4; tentative D call: TRBD1 (5 bases). Deletions cut 4 bases from V and 1 base from J, with 14 bases between. CDR3 size: 16 residues. From germline, CDR1 is SGHRS and CDR2 YFSETQ. In nucleotides, the CDR3 is TGCGCCAGCAGCAGGGGCCCGAGCGGAACTAATGAAAAACTGTTTTTT. Translating it yields CASSRGPSGTNEKLFF.

This chain connects TRBV6-2 or TRBV6-3 to TRBJ1-5, with 8 bases identical to TRBD1. Losses at the gene ends were 2 bases for V and 5 bases for J; bases not matched to a gene: 8. This CDR3 is 16 amino acids long. Germline CDR1 reads MNHEY; CDR2 reads SVGEGT. The CDR3 nucleotides are TGTGCCAGCAGTTACGCTGGCAGGGGGCGTCATCAGCCCCAGCATTTT. Protein sequence: CASSYAGRGRHQPQHF.

This clonotype appeared a few times. The chain combines TRBV15 with TRBJ2-1; tentatively, D is TRBD1 (7 bases). Trimming removed 8 bases at V and 6 bases at J, with 14 bases between. CDR1 and CDR2 from the germline V gene are LNHNV and YYDKDF (reference sequence). The CDR3 is 13 amino acids. CDR3 protein: CATWRGPGNEQFF. CDR3 coding DNA: TGTGCCACCTGGAGGGGGCCAGGCAATGAGCAGTTCTTC.

The chain couples TRBV5-1 to TRBJ2-7; 12 bases map to TRBD1. The CDR3 has 18 residues. Trimming at V came to 3 bases and at J to 4 bases, leaving 14 bases not matched to a gene. The germline CDR1 and CDR2 sequences are SGHRS and YFSETQ. The CDR3 nucleotides read TGCGCCAGCAGCTACCGGGACAGGGGGCGGCCTCTTTATTACGAGCAGTACTTC. Translated: CASSYRDRGRPLYYEQYF. Using reference TRBV5-1 and TRBJ2-7 for the parts outside the CDR3, the full variable domain is KAGVTQTPRYLIKTRGQQVTLSCSPISGHRSVSWYQQTPGQGLQFLFEYFSETQRNKGNFPGRFSGRQFSNSRSEMNVSTLELGDSALYLCASSYRDRGRPLYYEQYFGPGTRLTVT.

This clonotype was counted a few times. The chain carries TRBV7-2 and TRBJ2-7; TRBD2 matches 7 bases. V lost 6 bases and J lost 4; bases outside the gene matches: 12. The germline V gene encodes CDR1 SGHTA and CDR2 FQGNSA. CDR3 length: 15 amino acids. CDR3 amino acids: CASSTKSGTAYEQYF. In nucleotides, the CDR3 is TGTGCCAGCAGTACTAAAAGCGGGACGGCGTACGAGCAGTACTTC. Full variable domain (remainder filled in from reference TRBV7-2 and TRBJ2-7): GAGVSQSPSNKVTEKGKDVELRCDPISGHTALYWYRQSLGQGLEFLIYFQGNSAPDKSGLPSDRFSAERTGGSVSTLTIQRTQQEDSAVYLCASSTKSGTAYEQYFGPGTRLTVT.

This clonotype was observed a few times. The chain recombines TRBV28 with TRBJ2-7; TRBD2 might be the D (6 bases). V was clipped by 6 bases and J by 5 bases, with 11 bases between them. Germline V gene sequence: CDR1 MDHEN, CDR2 SYDVKM. This CDR3 is built from 12 residues. The DNA for the CDR3 is TGTGCCAGCAGCCGGGGGAGGCACGAGCAGTACTTC. Its translation is CASSRGRHEQYF.

The rearrangement uses TRBV19 and TRBJ2-2; 7 bases agree with TRBD1. With V trimmed by 9 bases and J by 0 bases, 13 bases remained unmatched. Germline V lookup: CDR1 LNHDA, CDR2 SQIVND (reference sequence). The CDR3 has 17 amino acids. The CDR3 coding sequence is TGTGCCAGCGAAACGACAGGGCTGACCGCGAACACCGGGGAGCTGTTTTTT. It codes for CASETTGLTANTGELFF.

The gene calls are TRBV28 and TRBJ2-7; 14 nucleotides align to TRBD2. Germline loops: CDR1 MDHEN, CDR2 SYDVKM. This CDR3 has 18 amino acids. V was clipped by 5 bases and J by 1 base; unmatched bases: 10. CDR3 region: CASSLLTGTSGRSYEQYF. The CDR3 DNA sequence: TGTGCCAGCAGTCTACTTACCGGGACTAGCGGGAGATCCTACGAGCAGTACTTC.

This clonotype was observed a handful of times. V gene TRBV20-1 combines with J gene TRBJ2-4, with a tentative D call TRBD2 (5 bases). The CDR3 consists of 14 residues. Between the trimmed V and J ends, which lost 7 bases and 0 bases, there was a span of 13 bases. Germline V CDR1 and CDR2: DFQATT, SNEGSKA (reference sequence). The CDR3 is CSGRSGGAKNIQYF. The CDR3 bases are TGCAGTGGGAGGAGTGGTGGAGCCAAAAACATTCAGTACTTC.

This clonotype was counted between two and nine times. The chain combines TRBV29-1 with TRBJ2-7, with 11 bases that match TRBD1. With V trimmed by 3 bases and J by 0 bases, 1 base remained unmatched. The CDR3 is made up of 14 amino acids. CDR1 is SQVTM and CDR2 is ANQGSEA in the germline V gene. The CDR3 loop is CSVDGTGGSYEQYF. As DNA, the CDR3 is TGCAGCGTTGATGGGACAGGGGGCTCCTACGAGCAGTACTTC.

The gene calls are TRBV7-3 and TRBJ2-3; D gene ambiguous. Germline V gene sequence: CDR1 SGHTA, CDR2 FQGTGA. V was trimmed by 3 bases and J by 5 bases, leaving 9 bases between them. The CDR3 length is 13 residues. The CDR3 here is CASSFLLEDTQYF. CDR3 coding DNA: TGTGCCAGCAGCTTCCTCCTGGAAGATACGCAGTATTTT.

The V call is TRBV5-1, the J call TRBJ2-3; D unresolved. CDR3 length: 12 residues. Germline CDR1 and CDR2: SGHRS and YFSETQ. V lost 4 bases and J lost 4, with 7 bases in between. The CDR3 DNA is TGCGCCAGCAGCCGCGTCGCAGATACGCAGTATTTT. Protein sequence: CASSRVADTQYF.